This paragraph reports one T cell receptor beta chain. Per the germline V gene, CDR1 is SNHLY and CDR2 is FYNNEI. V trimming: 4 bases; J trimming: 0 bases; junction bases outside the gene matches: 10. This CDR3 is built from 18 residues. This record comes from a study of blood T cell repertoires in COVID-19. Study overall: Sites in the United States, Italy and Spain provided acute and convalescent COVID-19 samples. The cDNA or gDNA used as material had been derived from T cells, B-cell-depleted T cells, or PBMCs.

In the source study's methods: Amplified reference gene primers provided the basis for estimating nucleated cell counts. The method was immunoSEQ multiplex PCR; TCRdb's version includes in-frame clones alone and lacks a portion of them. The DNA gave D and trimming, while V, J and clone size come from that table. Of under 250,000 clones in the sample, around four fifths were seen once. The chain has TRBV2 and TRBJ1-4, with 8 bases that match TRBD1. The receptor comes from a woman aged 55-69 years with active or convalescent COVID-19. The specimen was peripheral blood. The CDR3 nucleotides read TGTGCCAGCAGTGGGGACAGGTCTCTATCAACAACTAATGAAAAACTGTTTTTT. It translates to CASSGDRSLSTTNEKLFF.